The sequence of this TCR beta chain was determined in a study of a mutant IDH1 vaccine in newly diagnosed glioma. The overall study: Patients received eight vaccinations in weeks 1, 3, 5, 7, 11, 15, 19, 23. Patients received vaccination from 4-6 weeks after radiotherapy alone, or with temozolomide cycles. Most patients had received both radiotherapy and temozolomide, the prior options being radiotherapy, temozolomide, or both.

The time point here: week 23, last vaccination. The content of each vaccine dose was 300 ug of mutant IDH1 20-mer peptide, and topical imiquimod accompanied it. Each donor presented with a new WHO grade 3 or 4 astrocytoma that tested IDH1-mutant and showed ATRX loss. TCRdb keeps only in-frame clones here, not all; method: immunoSEQ multiplex PCR. The table records 60,000 or so clones, about 85% of them present only once. This CDR3 spans 16 amino acids. V shed 5 bases, J shed 1 base, and the junction held 8 bases outside the gene matches. CDR1 MNHEY and CDR2 SMNVEV come from the germline V gene (reference sequence). Regarding this clone: Antigen unknown.

The TCR was taken from a man aged 25 to 40 with glioma. The gene calls are TRBV27 and TRBJ1-2; TRBD1 matches 9 bases. Sequenced material: PBMCs, taken from a glioma patient whose treatment included an IDH1 peptide vaccine. CDR3 nucleotide sequence: TGTGCCAGCAGTCCCGGGACAGGGAGTAATAACTATGGCTACACCTTC. Translation gives CASSPGTGSNNYGYTF.